This T cell receptor (beta chain) stems from a study of T cells in Graves' hyperthyroidism and ophthalmopathy. Per germline, CDR1 SGHNT and CDR2 YYREEE (reference sequence). CDR3 length equals 14 residues. V was pared by 3 bases and J by 4 bases, with 6 bases of the junction left unmatched. Amplification of TCR beta CDR3 regions was performed using RNA transcripts as template. The TCR CDR3 was amplified in a first-round RT-PCR using the HTBI primer set. MiXCR, run by TCRdb on the multiplex PCR reads, gives a single entry per CDR3 protein. The sample has some 350,000 distinct CDR3 sequences, around 15% seen once; the top ten hold about 37%.

Sequencing was done on a sample of blood. This receptor was obtained from a woman between 40 and 50 years old with Graves' ophthalmopathy. The V call is TRBV5-4, the J call TRBJ2-7, with 8 bases identical to TRBD2. CDR3 sequence reads: CASSSAGGRYEQYF. The DNA for the CDR3 is TGTGCCAGCAGCTCTGCGGGGGGTCGGTACGAGCAGTACTTC. Filled out from reference TRBV5-4 and TRBJ2-7, the complete variable domain reads ETGVTQSPTHLIKTRGQQVTLRCSSQSGHNTVSWYQQALGQGPQFIFQYYREEENGRGNFPPRFSGLQFPNYSSELNVNALELDDSALYLCASSSAGGRYEQYFGPGTRLTVT.